This T cell receptor beta chain is drawn from a study of human T cells and chemical hapten exposure. Study-level information: Small differences in pooled library volume mainly drove the variation in TCR yields per sample.

This clonotype was picked up a small number of times. Regarding time point: patch test 3, about 24 weeks after DPC sensitization. Treatment reported: therapeutic diphenylcyclopropenone sensitization with weekly scalp DPC. The V end lost 3 bases, the J end lost 11 bases, and 15 bases lay between the germline ends. Germline V gene lookup returns CDR1 DFQATT and CDR2 SNEGSKA (reference sequence). CDR3 length: 12 residues. TCRdb independently ran MiXCR on the RACE reads; one entry per CDR3 protein. Among about 160,000 distinct CDR3 sequences listed, 28% were seen once. V is TRBV20-1 and J is TRBJ2-3; D not certain. Here the sequenced sample was whole blood, taken in connection with sensitization to the hapten diphenylcyclopropenone (DPC). This receptor was taken from a woman under 30 with alopecia areata. Some clones in this sample may be carry-over from other donors' samples. The chain's CDR3 is CSASPPQNKQYF. The CDR3, as DNA: TGCAGTGCTAGTCCCCCTCAGAATAAGCAGTATTTT.